These 25 T cell receptor beta chains originate from one sample sequenced in a study of blood T cell repertoires in COVID-19. Assay: immunoSEQ multiplex PCR; the TCRdb copy retains only in-frame clones and omits some. This table has about 310,000 clones, 90% appearing once. The specimen sequenced was PBMCs or T cells enriched from blood (not recorded which). The source of these receptors is a woman in her late teens or twenties with acute COVID-19.

V usage is TRBV6-5 and J usage is TRBJ1-4; 7 bases line up with TRBD1. The trim removed 8 bases at V and 10 bases at J, leaving 10 bases unmatched. The CDR3 consists of 13 residues. CDR1 is MNHEY, CDR2 SVGAGI, per germline. CDR3: CASRQGGMGKLFF. CDR3 nucleotides: TGTGCCAGCCGACAGGGCGGAATGGGAAAACTGTTTTTT.

The chain joins TRBV18 to TRBJ1-5, with 9 bases aligning to TRBD1. The CDR3 loop spans 16 amino acids. CDR1 and CDR2 from the germline V gene are KGHSH and LQKENI. With V trimmed by 6 bases and J by 2 bases, 8 bases remained unmatched. The CDR3 is CASSGTGTVGNQPQHF. The CDR3 DNA reads TGTGCCAGCTCGGGGACAGGGACGGTAGGCAATCAGCCCCAGCATTTT. The entire variable domain, with the rest obtained from reference TRBV18 and TRBJ1-5, is as follows: NAGVMQNPRHLVRRRGQEARLRCSPMKGHSHVYWYRQLPEEGLKFMVYLQKENIIDESGMPKERFSAEFPKEGPSILRIQQVVRGDSAAYFCASSGTGTVGNQPQHFGDGTRLSIL.

The V call is TRBV29-1, the J call TRBJ1-2; 10 bases match TRBD1. Per germline, CDR1 SQVTM and CDR2 ANQGSEA. J lost 8 bases, V lost 6 bases, and 15 bases had no gene match. This CDR3 has 15 residues. DNA for the CDR3: TGCAGCGTCCAAGGGGGGGGACAGGGGATTTTGGGCTACACCTTC. Encoded protein: CSVQGGGQGILGYTF. Together with reference TRBV29-1 and TRBJ1-2, the CDR3 gives the full variable domain: SAVISQKPSRDICQRGTSLTIQCQVDSQVTMMFWYRQQPGQSLTLIATANQGSEATYESGFVIDKFPISRPNLTFSTLTVSNMSPEDSSIYLCSVQGGGQGILGYTFGSGTRLTVV.

J is TRBJ2-5 and V is TRBV27; no clear D gene. CDR1 is MNHEY, CDR2 SMNVEV, per germline (reference sequence). The CDR3 sequence is 15 residues long. Trimming removed 5 bases from V and 2 bases from J, with 15 bases in between. The CDR3 DNA is TGTGCCAGCAGTCCTCGCCGATGGCCACAAGAGACCCAGTACTTC. Translated: CASSPRRWPQETQYF.

This clone was observed a few times. The V gene is TRBV6-5, the J gene TRBJ1-3; tentative D call: TRBD1 (6 bases). Between the trimmed V and J ends, which lost 7 bases and 0 bases, there was a span of 10 bases. The CDR3 consists of 14 residues. Germline CDR1 is MNHEY and CDR2 is SVGAGI. The CDR3 sequence: CASKGVVSGNTIYF. In DNA, the CDR3 is TGTGCCAGCAAGGGGGTGGTCTCTGGAAACACCATATATTTT.

CDR3 region: CASHGRGTEAFF. CDR3 nucleotides: TGTGCCAGCCATGGGAGGGGCACTGAAGCTTTCTTT. The genes are TRBV19 and TRBJ1-1, with D perhaps matching TRBD1 (5 bases). Germline lookup yields CDR1 LNHDA and CDR2 SQIVND (reference sequence). The CDR3 covers 12 residues. The V end was cut by 9 bases, the J end by 4 bases, with 12 bases between.

This chain joins TRBV10-3 and TRBJ2-7; 8 bases line up with TRBD1. This CDR3 is 13 amino acids long. V lost 11 bases and J lost 6; bases outside the gene matches: 12. CDR1 and CDR2 (germline): ENHRY, SYGVKD. The CDR3, as DNA: TGTGCCGTCTGTAGACAGGGGACGGGCGAGCAGTACTTC. Protein sequence: CAVCRQGTGEQYF.

This clone was counted a single time. The CDR3 protein is CASSRTGMVNTEAFF. The CDR3 DNA is TGTGCCAGCAGCCGGACAGGGATGGTGAACACTGAAGCTTTCTTT. This rearrangement joins TRBV3-1 (or the pseudogene TRBV3-2) to TRBJ1-1; 8 bases align to TRBD1. The CDR3 loop spans 15 amino acids. From germline, CDR1 is LGHDT and CDR2 YNNKEL (reference sequence). V was clipped by 4 bases and J by 0 bases; unmatched bases: 4.

V usage is TRBV5-4 and J usage is TRBJ2-3; D gene unclear. With 0 bases removed from V and 0 bases from J, the gap between germline ends came to 8 bases. The CDR3 has 15 amino acids. Germline assignment: CDR1 SGHNT and CDR2 YYREEE (reference sequence). CDR3 sequence (DNA): TGTGCCAGCAGCTTGGCCGCGGATAGCACAGATACGCAGTATTTT. Its translation is CASSLAADSTDTQYF.

The chain has TRBV19 and TRBJ1-1; TRBD1 aligns across 7 bases. CDR1 LNHDA and CDR2 SQIVND come from the germline V gene (reference sequence). The CDR3 is 17 amino acids. The V segment lost 3 bases and the J segment 5 bases; nucleotides outside the gene matches: 15. The CDR3 DNA follows: TGTGCCAGTAGTATGGGGTCCGTTCAGGGGGAAGAGACTGAAGCTTTCTTT. Translated: CASSMGSVQGEETEAFF.

The sample holds a few counts of this clone. The V call is TRBV7-9, the J call TRBJ1-2; 7 bases fit TRBD1. Germline V gives CDR1 SEHNR, CDR2 FQNEAQ (reference sequence). Unmatched junction bases numbered 11, after V lost 5 bases and J lost 8 bases. The CDR3 consists of 14 residues. The CDR3 loop reads CASSRIEDRSGYTF. The CDR3 DNA is TGTGCCAGCAGCCGAATCGAGGACAGGAGCGGCTACACCTTC.

The chain has TRBV18 and TRBJ2-1, with 7 bases aligning to TRBD2. Germline CDR1 KGHSH, CDR2 LQKENI. The CDR3 is 14 amino acids. V dropped 6 bases and J dropped 7; count of bases not matched to a gene: 9. As DNA, the CDR3 is TGTGCCAGCTCTCCCGTTCTTAGCGGGAATGAGCAGTTCTTC. It translates to CASSPVLSGNEQFF.

The chain uses TRBV6-1 and TRBJ1-2; weak D call: TRBD1 (6 bases). The germline V gene has CDR1 MNHNS and CDR2 SASEGT. There are 13 residues in the CDR3. The V end was cut by 1 base, the J end by 5 bases, with 8 bases between. The CDR3 DNA follows: TGTGCCAGCAGTGAAGTAGGGGGATATGGCTACACCTTC. Its translation: CASSEVGGYGYTF.

The rearrangement joins TRBV7-3 to TRBJ2-1, with D tentatively TRBD2 (6 bases). Looked up from germline, CDR1 is SGHTA and CDR2 is FQGTGA. The CDR3 is 15 amino acids. The V and J ends lost 2 bases and 5 bases respectively, with 13 bases between them. CDR3 nucleotides: TGTGCCAGCAGCTTAGGGTCGGCGGGAAACAATGAGCAGTTCTTC. Translated: CASSLGSAGNNEQFF.

The V gene is TRBV29-1, the J gene TRBJ1-4; the D is unclear. The CDR3 spans 14 residues. Germline assignment: CDR1 SQVTM and CDR2 ANQGSEA. The CDR3 here is CSASRGLPNEKLFF. The CDR3 bases are TGCAGTGCTTCTCGGGGTTTGCCTAATGAAAAACTGTTTTTT. The whole variable domain, remainder taken from reference TRBV29-1 and TRBJ1-4, is SAVISQKPSRDICQRGTSLTIQCQVDSQVTMMFWYRQQPGQSLTLIATANQGSEATYESGFVIDKFPISRPNLTFSTLTVSNMSPEDSSIYLCSASRGLPNEKLFFGSGTQLSVL.

The gene calls are TRBV7-8 and TRBJ2-7; TRBD1 matches 10 bases. V gave up 4 bases and J gave up 6 bases; unmatched junction bases: 3. The CDR3 extends over 13 amino acids. The germline V gene has CDR1 SGHVS and CDR2 FQNEAQ. CDR3 DNA: TGTGCCAGCAGCTCGGACAGGGGGATCGAGCAGTACTTC. This encodes CASSSDRGIEQYF.

V gene TRBV2 combines with J gene TRBJ2-2, with TRBD2 as a possible D gene (5 bases). This CDR3 region has 13 residues. Trimming left V 4 bases short and J 7 bases short, with 10 bases between. Germline V gene lookup returns CDR1 SNHLY and CDR2 FYNNEI. DNA for the CDR3: TGTGCCAGCAGTGCTAGCCGCCTCGGGGAGCTGTTTTTT. As protein: CASSASRLGELFF.

This chain connects TRBV5-4 to TRBJ2-3; no reliable D call. This CDR3 is built from 15 residues. Germline V lookup: CDR1 SGHNT, CDR2 YYREEE (reference sequence). The V end lost 2 bases, the J end lost 6 bases, and 16 bases lay between the germline ends. CDR3 in DNA: TGTGCCAGCAGCTTTCAGCAGCCAACGGAGGATACGCAGTATTTT. Translating gives CASSFQQPTEDTQYF.

The gene calls are TRBV18 and TRBJ1-1, with a possible D match to TRBD1 (6 bases). Germline V gene lookup returns CDR1 KGHSH and CDR2 LQKENI. The V and J ends lost 3 bases and 5 bases respectively, with 16 bases between them. The CDR3 sequence is 15 residues long. The CDR3 DNA reads TGTGCCAGCTCACCCCTTGTGACAGGCCGAACTGAAGCTTTCTTT. This codes for CASSPLVTGRTEAFF.

V and J are TRBV11-3 and TRBJ2-5, with 7 bases matching TRBD1. Germline V CDR1 and CDR2: SGHNT, YENEEA. V was pared by 5 bases and J by 0 bases, with 3 bases of the junction left unmatched. The CDR3 runs 14 residues. CDR3: CASSRGQDQETQYF. In nucleotides, the CDR3 is TGTGCCAGCAGCCGCGGACAGGACCAAGAGACCCAGTACTTC.

This clone was detected once. The DNA for the CDR3 is TGTGCCATCAGTGAGTTAAGAGACAGCCCGGACAACGTCCTGACTTTC. It encodes CAISELRDSPDNVLTF. V gene TRBV10-3 combines with J gene TRBJ2-6, with D possibly TRBD1 on 5 matching bases. The germline V gene has CDR1 ENHRY and CDR2 SYGVKD. Deletions cut 1 base from V and 9 bases from J, with 16 bases between. The CDR3 is made up of 16 amino acids.

Remarks on this clone: This sample also contains other DNA sequences that code for the same CDR3. The chain's CDR3 is CASSPGTGGNYGYTF. CDR3 in DNA: TGTGCCAGCTCACCAGGGACAGGGGGCAACTATGGCTACACCTTC. This chain uses TRBV18 with TRBJ1-2; 12 bases fit TRBD1. The CDR3 is made up of 15 amino acids. CDR1 is KGHSH, CDR2 LQKENI, per germline. The V segment lost 2 bases and the J segment 2 bases; nucleotides outside the gene matches: 0.

The V and J genes are TRBV4-1 and TRBJ2-7, with 12 bases fitting TRBD1. The V segment lost 0 bases and the J segment 5 bases; nucleotides outside the gene matches: 5. Germline CDR1 reads MGHRA; CDR2 reads YSYEKL. The CDR3 spans 16 residues. CDR3 sequence (DNA): TGCGCCAGCAGCCAAGATTGGGGACAGGGGGCCCACGAGCAGTACTTC. It specifies CASSQDWGQGAHEQYF.

V and J are TRBV2 and TRBJ2-6; 8 nucleotides align to TRBD1. The CDR3 is 18 residues long. Germline CDR1 reads SNHLY; CDR2 reads FYNNEI. V lost 5 bases to trimming and J lost 0 bases; unmatched junction nucleotides: 9. The DNA for the CDR3 is TGTGCCAGCAGTAACGATCCCGGGACAGGCTCTGGGGCCAACGTCCTGACTTTC. Protein sequence: CASSNDPGTGSGANVLTF.

Only a few counts were recorded for this clone. This chain connects TRBV5-5 to TRBJ1-2; no reliable D call. Germline CDR1 is SGHKS and CDR2 is YYEKEE (reference sequence). V was clipped by 7 bases and J by 2 bases, with 12 bases between them. This CDR3 region has 13 residues. CDR3 sequence: CASQREGNYGYTF. The CDR3 bases are TGTGCCAGCCAAAGGGAGGGCAACTATGGCTACACCTTC.